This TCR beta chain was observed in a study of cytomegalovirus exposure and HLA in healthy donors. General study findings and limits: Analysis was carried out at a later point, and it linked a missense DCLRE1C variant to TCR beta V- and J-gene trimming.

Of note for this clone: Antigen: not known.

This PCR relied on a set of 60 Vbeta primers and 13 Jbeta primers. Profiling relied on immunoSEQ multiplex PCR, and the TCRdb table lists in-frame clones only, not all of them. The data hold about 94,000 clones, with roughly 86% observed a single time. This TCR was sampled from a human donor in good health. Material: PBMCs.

CDR3 region: CASSLSRAGTYNEQFF. CDR3 DNA: TGTGCCAGCAGCTTAAGTCGAGCGGGTACCTACAATGAGCAGTTCTTC. This chain links TRBV7-3 with TRBJ2-1, with D possibly matching TRBD2 (6 bases). Trimming cost V 1 base and J 2 bases, with 12 bases left between them. Germline CDR1 is SGHTA and CDR2 is FQGTGA. CDR3 length: 16 residues.